The present entry profiles one T cell receptor (beta chain) with its context. V lost 4 bases and J lost 2, with 5 bases in between. Germline V gene data show CDR1 as SNHLY and CDR2 as FYNNEI. The CDR3 runs to 12 residues. Libraries of TCR beta came from quantitative 5'-RACE with molecular barcodes. TCRdb reprocessed the 5' RACE reads with MiXCR, giving one entry per CDR3 protein. The table shows 35,000 to 40,000 distinct CDR3 sequences, with 15% to 20% occurring only once. This entry is derived from a study of CD8 T cells in ankylosing spondylitis. Sequencing was done on a sample of blood. The chain uses TRBV2 and TRBJ2-5; no clear D gene. The sequence came from a male donor with ankylosing spondylitis or in good health (not recorded which). In DNA form, the CDR3 reads TGTGCCAGCAGTGTAGCTCAAGAGACCCAGTACTTC. It specifies CASSVAQETQYF. Combining the CDR3 with reference TRBV2 and TRBJ2-5 gives the whole variable domain EPEVTQTPSHQVTQMGQEVILRCVPISNHLYFYWYRQILGQKVEFLVSFYNNEISEKSEIFDDQFSVERPDGSNFTLKIRSTKLEDSAMYFCASSVAQETQYFGPGTRLLVL.